This T cell receptor beta chain was captured in a study of vaccination and CD4 T cells after COVID-19. Study summary: Collection of post-COVID samples occurred a median around 96 days after diagnosis, spanning a range of 35 to 161.

A few counts support this clonotype. Antigen: not known. The Oncomine TCR Beta short-read assay sequenced DNA from cultured CD4+ T cells. After culture, CD4+ T cells served as the source for genomic DNA extraction. MiXCR, applied by TCRdb to the PCR reads, yields one record per CDR3 protein. The sample has 8,000 to 10,000 distinct CDR3 sequences, more than 25% seen once. Treatment: roughly 10-day PBMC culture with coronavirus spike peptide pools or control peptides (ViraFEST assay). Ahead of the COVID-19 pandemic (2011-2018), the CD4+ T cells of the unexposed donor were collected. The sequenced material came from CD4+ T cells from blood, cultured in vitro. The sequence derives from a human donor in good health.

CDR3 nucleotides: TGCAGTGCTGAAGGTAGCGGGATCTACGAGCAGTACTTC. It is translated as CSAEGSGIYEQYF. The gene calls are TRBV20-1 and TRBJ2-7, with 8 bases matching TRBD2. J was trimmed by 3 bases and V by 5 bases; bases with no gene match: 6. This CDR3 is built from 13 residues. From germline, CDR1 is DFQATT and CDR2 SNEGSKA (reference sequence).